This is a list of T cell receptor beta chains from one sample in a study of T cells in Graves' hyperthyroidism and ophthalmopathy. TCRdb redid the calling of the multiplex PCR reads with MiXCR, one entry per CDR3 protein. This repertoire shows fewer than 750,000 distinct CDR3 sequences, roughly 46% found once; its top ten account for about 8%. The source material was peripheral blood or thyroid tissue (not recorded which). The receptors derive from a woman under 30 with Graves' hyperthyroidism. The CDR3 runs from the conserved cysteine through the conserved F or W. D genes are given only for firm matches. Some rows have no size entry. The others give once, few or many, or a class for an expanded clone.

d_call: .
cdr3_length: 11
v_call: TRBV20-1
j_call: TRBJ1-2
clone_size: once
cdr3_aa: CSARGGSGNTF
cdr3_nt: TGCAGTGCTAGGGGGGGATCTGGAAACACCTTC

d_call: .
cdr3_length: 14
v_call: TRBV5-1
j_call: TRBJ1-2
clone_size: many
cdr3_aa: CASSRDYRDYGYTF
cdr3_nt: TGCGCCAGCAGCCGGGATTACAGAGACTATGGCTACACCTTC

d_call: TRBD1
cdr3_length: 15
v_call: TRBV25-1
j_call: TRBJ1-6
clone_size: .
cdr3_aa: CASSDMGQGGSPLHF
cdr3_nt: TGTGCCAGCAGTGATATGGGACAGGGCGGTTCACCCCTCCACTTT

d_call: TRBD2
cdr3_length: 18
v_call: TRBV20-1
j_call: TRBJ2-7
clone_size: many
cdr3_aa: CSARGPTSGRARSREQYF
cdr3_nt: TGCAGTGCTAGGGGTCCGACTAGCGGGAGGGCCAGGTCTAGGGAGCAGTACTTC

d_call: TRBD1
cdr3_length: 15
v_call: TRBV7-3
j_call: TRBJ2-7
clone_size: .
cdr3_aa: CASSLVGAGGNEQYF
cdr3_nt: TGTGCCAGCAGCTTAGTCGGGGCAGGGGGCAACGAGCAGTACTTC

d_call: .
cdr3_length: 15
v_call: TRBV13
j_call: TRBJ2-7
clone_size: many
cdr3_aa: CASSLGYNSFAEQYF
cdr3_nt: TGTGCCAGCAGCTTAGGCTATAACAGCTTCGCCGAGCAGTACTTC

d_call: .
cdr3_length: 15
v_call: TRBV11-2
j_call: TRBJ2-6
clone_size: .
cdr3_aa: CASSLGPSQANVLTF
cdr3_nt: TGTGCCAGCAGCTTAGGTCCGAGCCAGGCCAACGTCCTGACTTTC

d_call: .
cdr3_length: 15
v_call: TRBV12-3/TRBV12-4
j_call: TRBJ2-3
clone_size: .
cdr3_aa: CASSRSGEGTDTQYF
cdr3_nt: TGTGCCAGCAGTCGGTCGGGGGAGGGCACAGATACGCAGTATTTT

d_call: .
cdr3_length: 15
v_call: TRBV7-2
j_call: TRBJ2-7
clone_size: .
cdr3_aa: CASSQERGLTDTQYF
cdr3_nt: TGTGCCAGCAGCCAAGAACGGGGGCTCACAGATACGCAGTACTTC

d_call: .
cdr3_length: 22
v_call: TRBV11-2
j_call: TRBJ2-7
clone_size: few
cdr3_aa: CASSSTMLGEPTGQTFLYEQYF
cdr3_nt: TGTGCCAGCAGCTCCACCATGTTAGGTGAACCCACTGGGCAAACATTCCTCTACGAGCAGTACTTC

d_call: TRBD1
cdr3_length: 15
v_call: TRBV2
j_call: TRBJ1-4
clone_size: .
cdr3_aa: CASRSGTGRNEKLFF
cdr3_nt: TGTGCCAGCCGCTCCGGGACAGGGAGGAATGAAAAACTGTTTTTT

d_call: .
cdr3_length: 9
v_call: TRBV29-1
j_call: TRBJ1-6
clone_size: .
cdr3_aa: CSVGSPLHF
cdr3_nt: TGCAGCGTCGGCTCCCCCCTCCACTTT

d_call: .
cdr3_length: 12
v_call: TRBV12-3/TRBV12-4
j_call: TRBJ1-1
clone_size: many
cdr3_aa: CASSLIYTEAFF
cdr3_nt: TGTGCCAGCAGTTTAATCTACACTGAAGCTTTCTTT

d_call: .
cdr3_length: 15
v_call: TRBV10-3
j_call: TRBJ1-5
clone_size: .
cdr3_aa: CAIRRTTGGAETQHF
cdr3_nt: TGTGCCATCAGGAGGACGACAGGAGGAGCAGAGACCCAGCATTTT

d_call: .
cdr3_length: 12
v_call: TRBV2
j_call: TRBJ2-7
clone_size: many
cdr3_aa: CASSASGGEQYF
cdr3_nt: TGTGCCAGCAGTGCTTCTGGGGGCGAGCAGTACTTC

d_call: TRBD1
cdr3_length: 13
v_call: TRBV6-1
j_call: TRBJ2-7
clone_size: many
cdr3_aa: CATLRDRIYEQYF
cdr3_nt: TGTGCCACTCTCCGGGACAGGATTTACGAGCAGTACTTC

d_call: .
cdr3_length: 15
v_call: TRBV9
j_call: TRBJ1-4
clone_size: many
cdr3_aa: CASSVAGSKKEKLFF
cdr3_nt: TGTGCCAGCAGCGTAGCAGGGAGTAAGAAAGAAAAACTGTTTTTT

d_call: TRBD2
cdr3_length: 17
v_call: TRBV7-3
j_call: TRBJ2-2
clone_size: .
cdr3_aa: CASSPRRGRAQPGELFF
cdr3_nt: TGTGCCAGCAGCCCCCGCCGGGGGAGGGCACAGCCGGGGGAGCTGTTTTTT

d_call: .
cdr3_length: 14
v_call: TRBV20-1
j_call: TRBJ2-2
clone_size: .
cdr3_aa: CSALSDLTTGELFF
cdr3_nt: TGCAGTGCCCTCTCGGACTTGACCACCGGGGAGCTGTTTTTT

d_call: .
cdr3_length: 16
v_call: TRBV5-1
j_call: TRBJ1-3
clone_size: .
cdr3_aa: CASSPGLGVSGNTIYF
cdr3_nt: TGCGCCAGCAGCCCGGGGCTAGGGGTCTCTGGAAACACCATATATTTT

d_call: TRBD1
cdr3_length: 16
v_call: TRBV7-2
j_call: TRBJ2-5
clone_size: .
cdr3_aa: CASSLEGSGTGETQYF
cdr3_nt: TGTGCCAGCAGCTTAGAGGGCAGTGGGACAGGGGAGACCCAGTACTTC

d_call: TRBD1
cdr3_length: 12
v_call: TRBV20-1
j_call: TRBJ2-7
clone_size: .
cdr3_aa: CSADREPYEQYF
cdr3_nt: TGCAGTGCTGACAGGGAACCCTACGAGCAGTACTTC

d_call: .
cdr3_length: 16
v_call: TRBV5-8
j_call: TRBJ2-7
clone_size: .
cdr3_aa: CASSFNDPQGLYEQYF
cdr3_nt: TGTGCCAGCAGCTTTAATGATCCGCAGGGGCTCTACGAGCAGTACTTC

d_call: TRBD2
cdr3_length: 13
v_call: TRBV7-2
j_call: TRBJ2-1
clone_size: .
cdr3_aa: CASSTSGYNEQFF
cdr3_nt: TGTGCCTCCTCGACTAGCGGATACAATGAGCAGTTCTTC

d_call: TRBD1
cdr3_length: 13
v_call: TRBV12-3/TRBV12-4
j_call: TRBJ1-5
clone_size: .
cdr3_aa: CTSSLQGGQPQHF
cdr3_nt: TGTACCAGCAGTTTGCAGGGGGGGCAGCCCCAGCATTTT

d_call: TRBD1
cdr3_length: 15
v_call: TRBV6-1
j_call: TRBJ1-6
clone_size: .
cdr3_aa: CASSSGTGDNSPLHF
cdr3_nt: TGTGCCAGCAGTTCCGGAACAGGGGATAATTCACCCCTCCACTTT

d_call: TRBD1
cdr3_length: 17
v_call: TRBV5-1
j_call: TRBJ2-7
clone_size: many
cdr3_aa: CASSRIRDSERSYEQYF
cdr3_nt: TGCGCCAGCAGCAGAATTAGGGACAGCGAACGCTCTTACGAGCAGTACTTC